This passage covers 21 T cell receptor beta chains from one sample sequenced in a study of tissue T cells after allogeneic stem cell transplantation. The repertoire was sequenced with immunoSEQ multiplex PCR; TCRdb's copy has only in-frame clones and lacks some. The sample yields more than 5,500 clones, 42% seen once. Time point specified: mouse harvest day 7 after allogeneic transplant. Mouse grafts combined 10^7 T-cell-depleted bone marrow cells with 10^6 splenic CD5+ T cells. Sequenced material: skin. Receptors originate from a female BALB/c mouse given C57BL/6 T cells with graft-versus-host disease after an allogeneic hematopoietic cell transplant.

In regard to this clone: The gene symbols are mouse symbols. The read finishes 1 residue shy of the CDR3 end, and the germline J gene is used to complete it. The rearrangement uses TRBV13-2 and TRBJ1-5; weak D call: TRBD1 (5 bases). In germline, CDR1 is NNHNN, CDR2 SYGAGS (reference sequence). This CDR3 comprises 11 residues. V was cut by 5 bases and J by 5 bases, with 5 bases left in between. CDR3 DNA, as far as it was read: TGTGCCAGCGGACAGGACCAGGCTCCGCTT. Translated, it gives CASGQDQAPL. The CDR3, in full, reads CASGQDQAPLF.

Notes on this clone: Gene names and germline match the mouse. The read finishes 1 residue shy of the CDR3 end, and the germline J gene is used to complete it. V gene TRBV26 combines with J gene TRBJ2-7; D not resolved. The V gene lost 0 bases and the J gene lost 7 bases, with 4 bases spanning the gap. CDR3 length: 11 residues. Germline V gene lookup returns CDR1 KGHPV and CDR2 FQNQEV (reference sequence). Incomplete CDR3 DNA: TGTGCCAGCAGTCTGTCGAGAGAACAGTAC. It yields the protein CASSLSREQY. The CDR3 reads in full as CASSLSREQYF. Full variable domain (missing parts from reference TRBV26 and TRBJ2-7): NSKVIQTPRYLVKGQGQKAKMRCIPEKGHPVVFWYQQNKNNEFKFLINFQNQEVLQQIDMTEKRFSAECPSNSPCSLEIQSSEAGDSALYLCASSLSREQYFGPGTRLTVL.

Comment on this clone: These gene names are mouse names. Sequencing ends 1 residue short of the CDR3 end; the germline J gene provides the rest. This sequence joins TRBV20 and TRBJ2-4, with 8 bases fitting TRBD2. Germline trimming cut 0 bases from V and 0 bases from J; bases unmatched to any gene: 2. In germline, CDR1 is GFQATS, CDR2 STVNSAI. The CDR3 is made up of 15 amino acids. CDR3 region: CGAREWGGSQNTLYF. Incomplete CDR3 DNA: TGTGGTGCTAGGGAGTGGGGGGGTAGTCAAAACACCTTGTAC.

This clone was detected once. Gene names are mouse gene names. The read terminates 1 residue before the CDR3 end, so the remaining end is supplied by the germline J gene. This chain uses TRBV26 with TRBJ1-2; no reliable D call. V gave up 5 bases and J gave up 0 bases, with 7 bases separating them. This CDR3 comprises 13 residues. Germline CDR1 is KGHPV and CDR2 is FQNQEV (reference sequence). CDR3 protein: CASSIHTNSDYTF. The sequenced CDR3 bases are TGTGCCAGCAGTATACACACAAACTCCGACTACACC.

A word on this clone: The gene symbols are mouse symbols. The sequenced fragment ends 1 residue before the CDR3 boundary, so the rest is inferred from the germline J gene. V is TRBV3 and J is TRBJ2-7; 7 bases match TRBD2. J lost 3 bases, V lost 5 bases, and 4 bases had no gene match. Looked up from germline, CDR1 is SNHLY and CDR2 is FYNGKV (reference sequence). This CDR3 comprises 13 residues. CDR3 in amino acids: CASSPWTGYEQYF. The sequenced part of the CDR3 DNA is TGTGCCAGCAGCCCCTGGACTGGCTATGAACAGTAC. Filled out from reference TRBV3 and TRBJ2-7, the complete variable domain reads GPKVLQIPSHQIIDMGQMVTLNCDPVSNHLYFYWYKQILGQQMEFLVNFYNGKVMEKSKLFKDQFSVERPDGSYFTLKIQPTALEDSAVYFCASSPWTGYEQYFGPGTRLTVL.

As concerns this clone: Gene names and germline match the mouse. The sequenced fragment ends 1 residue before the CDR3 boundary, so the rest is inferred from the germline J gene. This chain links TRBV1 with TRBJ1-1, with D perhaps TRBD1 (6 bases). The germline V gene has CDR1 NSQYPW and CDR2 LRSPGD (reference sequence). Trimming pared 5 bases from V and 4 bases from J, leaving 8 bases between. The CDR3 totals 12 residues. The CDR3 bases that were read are TGCACCTGCAGTACAGGGAGCACAGAAGTCTTC. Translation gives CTCSTGSTEVF. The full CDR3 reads CTCSTGSTEVFF. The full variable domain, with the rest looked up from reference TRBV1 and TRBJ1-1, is VTLLEQNPRWRLVPRGQAVNLRCILKNSQYPWMSWYQQDLQKQLQWLFTLRSPGDKEVKSLPGADYLATRVTDTELRLQVANMSQGRTLYCTCSTGSTEVFFGKGTRLTVV.

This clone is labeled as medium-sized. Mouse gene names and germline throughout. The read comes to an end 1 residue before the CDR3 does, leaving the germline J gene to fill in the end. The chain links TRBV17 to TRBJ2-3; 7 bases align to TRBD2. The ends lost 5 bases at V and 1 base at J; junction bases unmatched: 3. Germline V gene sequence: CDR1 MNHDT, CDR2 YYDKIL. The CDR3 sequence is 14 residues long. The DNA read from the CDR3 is TGTGCTAGCAGTCCACTGGGGCGTGCAGAAACGCTGTAT. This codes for CASSPLGRAETLY. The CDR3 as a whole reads CASSPLGRAETLYF.

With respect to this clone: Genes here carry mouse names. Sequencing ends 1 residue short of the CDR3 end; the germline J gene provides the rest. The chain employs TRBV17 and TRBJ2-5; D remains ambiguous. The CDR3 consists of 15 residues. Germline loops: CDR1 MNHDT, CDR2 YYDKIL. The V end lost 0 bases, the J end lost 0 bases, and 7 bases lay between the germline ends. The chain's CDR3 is CASSRDLGNQDTQYF. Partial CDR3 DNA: TGTGCTAGCAGTAGAGATCTTGGGAACCAAGACACCCAGTAC.

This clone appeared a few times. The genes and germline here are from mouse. The CDR3 loop reads CASSQEASYEQYF. The DNA read from the CDR3 is TGTGCCAGCAGCCAAGAAGCCAGCTATGAACAGTAC. The chain employs TRBV2 and TRBJ2-7; D is uncertain. The CDR3 end lies 1 residue beyond the end of the read and is filled in from the germline J gene. CDR3 length: 13 amino acids. V was cut by 0 bases and J by 3 bases, with 6 bases left in between. In germline, CDR1 is LGHNA, CDR2 YSYQKL.

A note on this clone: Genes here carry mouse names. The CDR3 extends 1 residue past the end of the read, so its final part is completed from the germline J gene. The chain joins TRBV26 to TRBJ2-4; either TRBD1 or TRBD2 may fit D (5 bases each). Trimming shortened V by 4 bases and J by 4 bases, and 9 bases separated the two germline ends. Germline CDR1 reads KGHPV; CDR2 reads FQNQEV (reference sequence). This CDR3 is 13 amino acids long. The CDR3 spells CASSPGRKNTLYF. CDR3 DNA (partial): TGTGCCAGCAGTCCGGGACGAAAAAACACCTTGTAC.

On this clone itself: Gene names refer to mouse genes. The sequenced part of the CDR3 DNA is TGTGCCAGCAGTGAAGGGACTCACACCGGGCAGCTCTAC. It specifies CASSEGTHTGQLY. The full CDR3 sequence reads CASSEGTHTGQLYF. V usage is TRBV13-3 and J usage is TRBJ2-2; D perhaps matches TRBD2 (6 bases). The CDR3 extends 1 residue past the end of the read, so its final part is completed from the germline J gene. Trimming stripped 2 bases from V and 3 bases from J, with 8 bases between. The CDR3 has 14 residues. Germline V gene data show CDR1 as NNHDY and CDR2 as SYVADS.

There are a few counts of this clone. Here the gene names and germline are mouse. The chain's CDR3 is CASSITGKGTGQLYF. CDR3 bases read: TGTGCCAGCAGTATTACAGGGAAGGGCACCGGGCAGCTCTAC. The chain uses TRBV19 and TRBJ2-2, with D possibly TRBD1 on 6 matching bases. The read comes to an end 1 residue before the CDR3 does, leaving the germline J gene to fill in the end. Germline CDR1 and CDR2: FNHDT and SITEND (reference sequence). The ends were cut back, 2 bases at V and 4 bases at J, with 12 bases in the middle. This CDR3 spans 15 amino acids.

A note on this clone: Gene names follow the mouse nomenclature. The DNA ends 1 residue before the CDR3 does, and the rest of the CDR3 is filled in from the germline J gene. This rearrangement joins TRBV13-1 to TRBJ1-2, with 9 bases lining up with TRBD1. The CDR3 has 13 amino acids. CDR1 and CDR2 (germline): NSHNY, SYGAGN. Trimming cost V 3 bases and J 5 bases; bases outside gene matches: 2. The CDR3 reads CASSGQGESDYTF. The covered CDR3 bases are TGTGCCAGCAGTGGACAGGGGGAATCCGACTACACC.

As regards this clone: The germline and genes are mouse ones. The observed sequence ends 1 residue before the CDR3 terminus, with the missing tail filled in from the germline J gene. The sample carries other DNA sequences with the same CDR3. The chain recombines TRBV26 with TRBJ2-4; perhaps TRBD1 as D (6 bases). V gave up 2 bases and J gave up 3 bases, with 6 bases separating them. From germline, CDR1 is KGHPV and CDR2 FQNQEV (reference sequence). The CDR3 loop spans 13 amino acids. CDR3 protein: CASSLTGQNTLYF. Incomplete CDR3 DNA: TGTGCCAGCAGTCTGACAGGGCAAAACACCTTGTAC.

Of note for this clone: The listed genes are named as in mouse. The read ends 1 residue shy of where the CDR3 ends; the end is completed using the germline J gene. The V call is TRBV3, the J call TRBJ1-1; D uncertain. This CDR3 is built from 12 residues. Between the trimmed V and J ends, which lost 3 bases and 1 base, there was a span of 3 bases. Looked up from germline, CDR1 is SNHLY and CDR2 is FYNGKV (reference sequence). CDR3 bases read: TGTGCCAGCAGCTTTGGAAACACAGAAGTCTTC. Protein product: CASSFGNTEVF. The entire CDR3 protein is CASSFGNTEVFF.

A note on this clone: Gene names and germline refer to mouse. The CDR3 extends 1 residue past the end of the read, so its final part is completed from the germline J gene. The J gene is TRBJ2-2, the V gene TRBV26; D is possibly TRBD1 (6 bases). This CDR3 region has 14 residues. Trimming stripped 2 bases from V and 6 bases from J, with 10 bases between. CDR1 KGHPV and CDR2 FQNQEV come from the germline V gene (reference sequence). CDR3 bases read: TGTGCCAGCAGTCTGCACAGGGAGCCCGGGCAGCTCTAC. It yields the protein CASSLHREPGQLY. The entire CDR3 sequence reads CASSLHREPGQLYF.

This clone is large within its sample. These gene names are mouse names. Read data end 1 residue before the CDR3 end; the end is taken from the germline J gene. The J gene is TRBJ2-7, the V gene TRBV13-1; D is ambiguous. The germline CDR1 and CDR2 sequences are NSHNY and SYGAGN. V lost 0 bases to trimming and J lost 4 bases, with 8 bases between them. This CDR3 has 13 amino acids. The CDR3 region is CASSDAPGYEQYF. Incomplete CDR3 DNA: TGTGCCAGCAGTGATGCACCGGGGTATGAACAGTAC.

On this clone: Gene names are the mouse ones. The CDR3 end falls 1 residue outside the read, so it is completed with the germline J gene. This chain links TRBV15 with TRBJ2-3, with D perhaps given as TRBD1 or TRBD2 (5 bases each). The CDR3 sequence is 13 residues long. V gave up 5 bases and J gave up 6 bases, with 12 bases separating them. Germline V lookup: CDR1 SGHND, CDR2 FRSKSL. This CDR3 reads CASSPEGLETLYF. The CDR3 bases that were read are TGTGCCAGCAGTCCCGAGGGGCTGGAAACGCTGTAT.

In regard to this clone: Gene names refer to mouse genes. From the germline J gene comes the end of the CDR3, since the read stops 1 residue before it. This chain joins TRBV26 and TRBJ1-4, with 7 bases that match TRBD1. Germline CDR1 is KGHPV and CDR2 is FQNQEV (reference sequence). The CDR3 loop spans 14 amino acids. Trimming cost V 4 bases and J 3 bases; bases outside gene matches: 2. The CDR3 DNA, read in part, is TGTGCCAGCAGTCGACAGGGACCCAACGAAAGATTATTT. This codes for CASSRQGPNERLF. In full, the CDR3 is CASSRQGPNERLFF.

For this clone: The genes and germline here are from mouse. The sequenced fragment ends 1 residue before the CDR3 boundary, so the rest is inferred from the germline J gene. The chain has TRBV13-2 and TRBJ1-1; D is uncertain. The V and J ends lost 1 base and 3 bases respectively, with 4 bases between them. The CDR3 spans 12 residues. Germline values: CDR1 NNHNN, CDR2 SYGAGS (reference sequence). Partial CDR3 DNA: TGTGCCAGCGGTGATCGTTACACAGAAGTCTTC. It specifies CASGDRYTEVF. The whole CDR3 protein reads CASGDRYTEVFF.

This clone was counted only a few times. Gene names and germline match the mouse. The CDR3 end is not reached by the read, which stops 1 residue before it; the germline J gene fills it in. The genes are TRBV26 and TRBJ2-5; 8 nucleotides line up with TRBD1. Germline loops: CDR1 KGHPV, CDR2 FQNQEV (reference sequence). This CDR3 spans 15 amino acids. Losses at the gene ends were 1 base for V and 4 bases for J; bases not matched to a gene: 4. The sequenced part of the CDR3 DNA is TGTGCCAGCAGTCTGTTGACAGGGGTTAAAGACACCCAGTAC. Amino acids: CASSLLTGVKDTQY. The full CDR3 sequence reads CASSLLTGVKDTQYF.